This T cell receptor (beta chain) emerged from a study of cytotoxic CD8 clonotypes in ibrutinib-treated CLL. Study background: Samples had a mean of around 250,000 productive templates and roughly 99,000 productive rearrangements. Notes on the study in general: Clonotypes that were public were uncommon, and they contracted or stayed stable on treatment. Clonality increased with ibrutinib response but returned toward baseline at progression.

The sequencing depth, 1 in 200,000 to 1 in 1 million T cells, was the target. Sequencing used immunoSEQ multiplex PCR; TCRdb keeps in-frame clones, though not all of them. Seen here are roughly 250,000 clones, around 70% observed once, and the top ten hold 15%. Losses at the gene ends were 7 bases for V and 9 bases for J; bases not matched to a gene: 11. This CDR3 has 13 amino acids. Germline V gene lookup returns CDR1 SGHRS and CDR2 YFSETQ. This clone was detected once. Its antigen is unknown. The TCR sequence derives from a human donor with chronic lymphocytic leukemia. The V gene is TRBV5-1, the J gene TRBJ2-7; 9 nucleotides match TRBD1. The sample here was PBMCs, taken after 24 months of ibrutinib treatment. The CDR3 region has the DNA TGCGCCAGCGGGACAGGGAGATCTAAAGGGCAGTACTTC. It yields the protein CASGTGRSKGQYF.